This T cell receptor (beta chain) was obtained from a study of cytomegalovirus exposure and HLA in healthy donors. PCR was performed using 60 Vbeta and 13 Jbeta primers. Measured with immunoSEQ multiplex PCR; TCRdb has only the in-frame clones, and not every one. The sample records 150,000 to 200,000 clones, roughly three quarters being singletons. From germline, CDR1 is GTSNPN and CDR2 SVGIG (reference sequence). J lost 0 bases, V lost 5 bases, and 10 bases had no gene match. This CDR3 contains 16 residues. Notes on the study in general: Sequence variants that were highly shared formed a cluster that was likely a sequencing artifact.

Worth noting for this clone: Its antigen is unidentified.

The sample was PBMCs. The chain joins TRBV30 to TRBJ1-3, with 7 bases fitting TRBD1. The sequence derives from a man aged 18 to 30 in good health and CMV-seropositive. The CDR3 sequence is CAWGETGFNSGNTIYF. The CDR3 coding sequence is TGTGCCTGGGGGGAGACAGGGTTCAACTCTGGAAACACCATATATTTT.